This T cell receptor beta chain was found in a study of blood T cell repertoires in COVID-19. The method was immunoSEQ multiplex PCR; TCRdb's version includes in-frame clones alone and lacks a portion of them. The sample contains some 300,000 clones, around 85% of which appear only once. With 7 bases removed from V and 5 bases from J, the gap between germline ends came to 17 bases. The CDR3 runs 13 residues. CDR1 is SQVTM and CDR2 is ANQGSEA in the germline V gene. The chain combines TRBV29-1 with TRBJ1-1, with unresolved D. The TCR sequence derives from a woman between 50 and 59 years old with active or convalescent COVID-19. The material sequenced was peripheral blood. The CDR3 loop reads CSASVGSGTEAFF. Here the CDR3 DNA reads TGCAGCGCTTCTGTGGGATCGGGGACTGAAGCTTTCTTT. The whole variable domain, filled in from reference TRBV29-1 and TRBJ1-1, reads SAVISQKPSRDICQRGTSLTIQCQVDSQVTMMFWYRQQPGQSLTLIATANQGSEATYESGFVIDKFPISRPNLTFSTLTVSNMSPEDSSIYLCSASVGSGTEAFFGQGTRLTVV.